The 20 T cell receptor beta chains listed next were all sequenced from one sample in a study of T cell repertoires in cytomegalovirus infection (dated by TCRdb to about 2019). Interpreted using the paper, the treatment or condition label stands for: in vitro stimulation with specific CMV peptide epitopes to enrich CMV-specific T cells. Their antigens remain unidentified. Sequenced using an Illumina HiSeq 1500. The public reads were reprocessed in TCRdb via fastp at Q25 and MiXCR, keeping in-frame beta chains. Under each unique CDR3 protein, matching rows form one entry showing the most common genes and DNA. The sample table lists under 450,000 distinct CDR3 sequences, about 32% of them with a count of one. The ten most abundant clones make up 13% of the sample. The sample consisted of cultured PBMCs, taken from culture after CMV antigen stimulation. The source is a human donor in good health (CMV status not recorded). Some clones in this sample may be carry-over from other donors' samples.

This clonotype appeared a few times. This rearrangement joins TRBV11-2 to TRBJ2-7; 10 bases agree with TRBD2. Germline loops: CDR1 SGHAT, CDR2 FQNNGV. The V and J ends lost 5 bases and 6 bases, in that order; junction bases with no gene match: 10. This CDR3 comprises 15 residues. Here the CDR3 DNA reads TGTGCCAGCAGCCCTAGCGGGAGAGTGGGTAGCGAGCAGTACTTC. It yields the protein CASSPSGRVGSEQYF.

This clonotype has at least ten counts. The chain couples TRBV7-2 to TRBJ2-1, with 15 bases identical to TRBD2. This CDR3 has 20 amino acids. CDR1 and CDR2 from the germline V gene are SGHTA and FQGNSA. V shed 2 bases and J 5 bases; nucleotides not matched to a gene: 13. CDR3 coding DNA: TGTGCCAGCAGCTTACCACTGGGACTAGCGGGAGGTCAAGGACACAATGAGCAGTTCTTC. It codes for CASSLPLGLAGGQGHNEQFF.

The rearrangement links TRBV11-1 to TRBJ2-7; the D is unclear. The CDR3 runs to 15 residues. CDR1 is SGHAT and CDR2 is FQDESV in the germline V gene (reference sequence). V lost 1 base and J lost 0, with 10 bases in between. The chain's CDR3 is CASSLDLVPSYEQYF. CDR3 in DNA: TGTGCCAGCAGCTTAGACTTAGTCCCCTCCTACGAGCAGTACTTC.

This rearrangement joins TRBV10-3 to TRBJ1-4, with unresolved D. With 3 bases removed from V and 14 bases from J, the gap between germline ends came to 16 bases. The CDR3 runs 13 residues. Germline CDR1 ENHRY, CDR2 SYGVKD. The CDR3 region has the DNA TGTGCCATCAGTGAAATTGGAGGATGGGTTCTGTTTTTT. It specifies CAISEIGGWVLFF.

This chain uses TRBV10-3 with TRBJ2-3; possible D gene TRBD2, 5 bases. The CDR3 totals 13 residues. The germline V gene encodes CDR1 ENHRY and CDR2 SYGVKD. Trimming left V 8 bases short and J 2 bases short, with 11 bases between. Here the CDR3 DNA reads TGTGCCATCGGACTGGAGGACACAGATACGCAGTATTTT. This codes for CAIGLEDTDTQYF.

This clonotype was recorded many times. This rearrangement joins TRBV6-6 to TRBJ1-6; unclear D gene. Germline CDR1 and CDR2: MNHNY and SVGAGI (reference sequence). This CDR3 has 15 amino acids. Trimming pared 6 bases from V and 13 bases from J, leaving 22 bases between. The CDR3 loop is CASSASNSVLSPLHF. The CDR3 DNA is TGTGCCAGCAGCGCCTCTAATTCAGTGTTGTCCCCCCTCCACTTT.

The rearrangement links TRBV6-1 to TRBJ2-1; 13 bases fit TRBD2. The germline V gene encodes CDR1 MNHNS and CDR2 SASEGT. The J segment lost 7 bases and the V segment lost 5 bases, leaving 8 bases of the junction unmatched. The CDR3 runs to 16 residues. The CDR3 spells CASSPGRTSGRNEQFF. The CDR3 nucleotides are TGTGCCAGCAGTCCGGGGCGGACTAGCGGGAGAAATGAGCAGTTCTTC.

The chain has TRBV7-2 and TRBJ2-7; no clear D. Deletions cut 2 bases from V and 1 base from J, with 9 bases between. Germline V gene data show CDR1 as SGHTA and CDR2 as FQGNSA. This CDR3 has 14 amino acids. The CDR3 bases are TGTGCCAGCAGCTTAATGGGCAAATCCTACGAGCAGTACTTC. The encoded protein is CASSLMGKSYEQYF. The variable domain in full, with the rest retrieved from reference TRBV7-2 and TRBJ2-7, is GAGVSQSPSNKVTEKGKDVELRCDPISGHTALYWYRQSLGQGLEFLIYFQGNSAPDKSGLPSDRFSAERTGGSVSTLTIQRTQQEDSAVYLCASSLMGKSYEQYFGPGTRLTVT.

The genes are TRBV4-1 and TRBJ1-1, with 7 bases matching TRBD1. Germline CDR1 and CDR2: MGHRA and YSYEKL. The ends lost 8 bases at V and 3 bases at J; junction bases unmatched: 18. The CDR3 extends over 17 amino acids. CDR3 in amino acids: CASGLGGRAVLDTEAFF. CDR3 DNA sequence: TGCGCCAGCGGCCTAGGGGGCAGGGCGGTTCTGGACACTGAAGCTTTCTTT.

This clonotype turned up a few times. The V gene is TRBV6-2 or TRBV6-3, the J gene TRBJ2-7, with 7 bases that match TRBD1. J lost 4 bases, V lost 7 bases, and 7 bases had no gene match. The CDR3 length is 13 residues. The germline CDR1 and CDR2 sequences are MNHEY and SVGEGT. The CDR3 spells CASTRDRSYEQYV. The CDR3 nucleotides are TGTGCCAGCACAAGGGACAGATCTTACGAGCAGTACGTC.

The genes are TRBV7-2 and TRBJ2-3, with no clear D. Germline-derived CDR1 and CDR2 are SGHTA and FQGNSA. Trimming took 5 bases from V and 4 from J, leaving 10 bases between them. The length of the CDR3 is 13 residues. CDR3 in amino acids: CASSKTGPDTQYF. The CDR3 coding sequence is TGTGCCAGCAGCAAAACGGGCCCAGATACGCAGTATTTT.

J is TRBJ1-6 and V is TRBV28, with D unresolved. This CDR3 is built from 12 residues. Germline V gene sequence: CDR1 MDHEN, CDR2 SYDVKM. V lost 2 bases and J lost 12, with 8 bases in between. DNA of the CDR3: TGTGCCAGCAGTTTAAACGGTAGACCCCTCCACTTT. This encodes CASSLNGRPLHF.

The chain couples TRBV12-3 or TRBV12-4 to TRBJ2-7, with 7 bases fitting TRBD2. Trimming at V came to 6 bases and at J to 0 bases, leaving 2 bases not matched to a gene. The CDR3 runs to 13 residues. The CDR3 sequence: CASRTGGSYEQYF. The CDR3 region has the DNA TGTGCCAGCAGAACGGGGGGCTCCTACGAGCAGTACTTC.

The chain links TRBV15 to TRBJ2-2; 11 nucleotides match TRBD2. The V gene's germline CDR1 is LNHNV and CDR2 YYDKDF (reference sequence). Trimming at V came to 0 bases and at J to 6 bases, leaving 3 bases not matched to a gene. CDR3 length: 16 amino acids. The CDR3 spells CATSREGSGRAGELFF. The CDR3 DNA follows: TGTGCCACCAGCAGAGAAGGTAGCGGGAGGGCCGGGGAGCTGTTTTTT.

V and J are TRBV24-1 and TRBJ2-5; the D gene is possibly TRBD1 (6 bases). The germline V gene has CDR1 KGHDR and CDR2 SFDVKD. This CDR3 is built from 14 residues. Trimming cost V 4 bases and J 1 base, with 9 bases left between them. The CDR3 sequence: CATSEGGIQETQYF. The CDR3, as DNA: TGTGCCACCAGTGAAGGGGGAATCCAAGAGACCCAGTACTTC.

In this sample, this clonotype turned up a few times. J is TRBJ1-1 and V is TRBV4-2; 7 bases fit TRBD1. J was trimmed by 1 base and V by 1 base; bases with no gene match: 12. This CDR3 comprises 18 residues. From germline, CDR1 is LGHNA and CDR2 YNFKEQ. The CDR3 DNA sequence: TGTGCCAGCAGCCAAGTTTTACAGGGGAGGAAGAGGAACACTGAAGCTTTCTTT. Protein: CASSQVLQGRKRNTEAFF.

CDR3 sequence (DNA): TGTGCCAGCAGCCAAGATTCGGCGCGGAGGTACAATGAGCAGTTCTTC. Translation: CASSQDSARRYNEQFF. V gene TRBV3-1 combines with J gene TRBJ2-1; possibly TRBD2 for D (5 bases). The germline V gene encodes CDR1 LGHDT and CDR2 YNNKEL (reference sequence). The V end was cut by 0 bases, the J end by 4 bases, with 13 bases between. The CDR3 length is 16 residues.

This clonotype has a handful of counts. This CDR3 reads CASSLVRGTPSNQPQHF. CDR3 DNA sequence: TGTGCCAGCAGCCTCGTTCGCGGGACACCAAGCAATCAGCCCCAGCATTTT. The V and J genes are TRBV7-2 and TRBJ1-5; a weak D match, TRBD1 (6 bases). V was clipped by 5 bases and J by 1 base, with 18 bases between them. Germline V gene sequence: CDR1 SGHTA, CDR2 FQGNSA. This CDR3 spans 17 amino acids.

The CDR3 reads CASSQATSGRAWRYNEQFF. The CDR3 nucleotides read TGCGCCAGCAGCCAAGCTACTAGCGGGAGGGCCTGGCGCTACAATGAGCAGTTCTTC. The chain links TRBV4-3 to TRBJ2-1, with 13 bases aligning to TRBD2. V shed 1 base, J shed 3 bases, and the junction held 9 bases outside the gene matches. The CDR3 is 19 amino acids. Germline V CDR1 and CDR2: LGHNA, YSLEER.

CDR3 DNA sequence: TGTGCCAGCAGGAGGGCGGGACTAGCCTATTCTTCGAGCACCGGGGAGCTGTTTTTT. Protein: CASRRAGLAYSSSTGELFF. The rearrangement joins TRBV11-2 to TRBJ2-2, with TRBD2 matching over 9 bases. The germline CDR1 and CDR2 sequences are SGHAT and FQNNGV. The CDR3 is 19 amino acids. Trimming at V came to 6 bases and at J to 4 bases, leaving 18 bases not matched to a gene.